This T cell receptor beta chain emerged from a study of metastatic and nonmetastatic thyroid tumors. This clone was recorded a few times. Compared with germline, one end of the junction differs, possibly owing to a read error. Each patient went into thyroid surgery without having received any treatment. The CDR3 contains 13 residues. In germline, CDR1 is MNHNS, CDR2 SASEGT. TCRdb re-analyzed the PCR reads using MiXCR. This table holds tens of thousands of clones, approximately 9.9% found once. The rearrangement links TRBV6-1 to TRBJ2-2, with D perhaps TRBD2 (5 bases). The TCR originated in a female donor with papillary thyroid cancer or a benign thyroid nodule (not recorded which). Some clones in this sample may be carry-over from other donors' samples. The sequencing input was blood. CDR3 region: CASSPSDTGELFF. The DNA for the CDR3 is TGTGCCAGCAGCCCGAGTGACACCGGGGAGTTGTTTTTT.